The table lists the clone carrying this TCR beta chain with a few counts. Its antigen is currently unknown. This sample stems from a study of T-cell memory formation after mild COVID-19. Study background: Among the donors, TCR clusters were largely specific to each donor.

TCRalpha and TCRbeta libraries used 5'RACE with constant-segment primers and UMIs. Using its own MiXCR run on the 5' RACE reads, TCRdb lists one record per CDR3 protein. The table has approximately 210,000 distinct CDR3 sequences, approximately 10% seen once. Study-level points and caveats: Clones shrinking from day 15 to 85 showed even CD4/CD8 mixes; later expanders tilted CD4+. The finding that pre-infection memory included some responding clones suggested that cross-reactive memory joined.

The CDR3 is 14 residues long. Germline CDR1 is SQVTM and CDR2 is ANQGSEA. V was trimmed by 4 bases and J by 0 bases, leaving 12 bases between them. The chain carries TRBV29-1 and TRBJ1-1, with D uncertain. The sequencing input was PBMCs or a T cell subset sorted from them (not recorded which). The TCR originated in a man aged 18 to 29 who had mild COVID-19 (a few samples of this study predate the infection). Cell type and time point are not known. CDR3 coding DNA: TGCAGCGTTGCCGGTTGGACGGTGAACACTGAAGCTTTCTTT. Translating gives CSVAGWTVNTEAFF.